This TCR beta chain was identified during a study of control samples from healthy donors and cancer patients. Produced via immunoSEQ multiplex PCR; TCRdb's table is partial and in-frame only. The top ten clones hold around 1.5% of a sample with 150,000 to 200,000 clones, approximately 94% of them seen once. Germline-derived CDR1 and CDR2 are LNHNV and YYDKDF (reference sequence). This CDR3 is built from 19 residues. Trimming stripped 0 bases from V and 6 bases from J, with 23 bases between. The sequenced sample consisted of blood. The chain couples TRBV15 to TRBJ1-4; D remains unclear. The TCR comes from a man aged 30-40 years in good health. The CDR3 DNA is TGTGCCACCAGCAGAGATTTATATTCTGTCGGGTCTCGAGATGAAAAACTGTTTTTT. Translation: CATSRDLYSVGSRDEKLFF. Full variable domain (remainder filled in from reference TRBV15 and TRBJ1-4): DAMVIQNPRYQVTQFGKPVTLSCSQTLNHNVMYWYQQKSSQAPKLLFHYYDKDFNNEADTPDNFQSRRPNTSFCFLDIRSPGLGDTAMYLCATSRDLYSVGSRDEKLFFGSGTQLSVL.